This T cell receptor (beta chain) originates from a study of early T cells in non-severe SARS-CoV-2 infection. At the level of the study: From unsorted whole blood, bulk RNA was sequenced, and the chains remained unpaired.

This clonotype was seen many times. J gave up 6 bases and V 6 bases, and 7 bases lay outside the gene matches. This CDR3 contains 15 residues. Germline assignment: CDR1 SEHNR and CDR2 FQNEAQ (reference sequence). Each cDNA molecule carried a unique molecular identifier. MiXCR, applied by TCRdb to the 5' RACE reads, yields one record per CDR3 protein. The table lists approximately 70,000 distinct CDR3 sequences, around 12% of them singletons. This clonotype was obtained from an adult who was a healthcare worker with PCR-confirmed SARS-CoV-2 infection or an uninfected control (not recorded which). This sequence joins TRBV7-9 and TRBJ2-1; 11 bases map to TRBD2. Sequencing was performed on whole blood. For the CDR3, the DNA is TGTGCCAGCAGTTCCGGGACTAGCGGAATCAATGAGCAGTTCTTC. It translates to CASSSGTSGINEQFF.